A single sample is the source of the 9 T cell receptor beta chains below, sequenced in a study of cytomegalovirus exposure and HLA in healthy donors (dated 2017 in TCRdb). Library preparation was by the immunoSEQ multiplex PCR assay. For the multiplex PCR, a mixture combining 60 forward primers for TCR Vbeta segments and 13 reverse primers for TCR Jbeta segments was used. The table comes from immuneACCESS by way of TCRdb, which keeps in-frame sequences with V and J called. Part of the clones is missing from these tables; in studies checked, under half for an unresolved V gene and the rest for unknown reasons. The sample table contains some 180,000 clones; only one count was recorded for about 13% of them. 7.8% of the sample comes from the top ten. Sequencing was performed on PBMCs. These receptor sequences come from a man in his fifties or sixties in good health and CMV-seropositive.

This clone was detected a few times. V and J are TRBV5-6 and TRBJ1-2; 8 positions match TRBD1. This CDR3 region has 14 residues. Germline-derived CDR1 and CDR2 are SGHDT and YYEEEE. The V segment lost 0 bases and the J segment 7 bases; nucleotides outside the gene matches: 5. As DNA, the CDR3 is TGTGCCAGCAGCTTGGGGCAGGGGGCAGCTGGCTACACCTTC. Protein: CASSLGQGAAGYTF.

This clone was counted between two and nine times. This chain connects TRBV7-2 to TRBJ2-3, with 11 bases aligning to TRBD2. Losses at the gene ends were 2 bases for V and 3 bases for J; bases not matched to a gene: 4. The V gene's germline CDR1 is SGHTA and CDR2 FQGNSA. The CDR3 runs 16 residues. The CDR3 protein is CASSLRLAGGTDTQYF. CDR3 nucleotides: TGTGCCAGCAGCTTAAGGCTAGCGGGGGGAACAGATACGCAGTATTTT.

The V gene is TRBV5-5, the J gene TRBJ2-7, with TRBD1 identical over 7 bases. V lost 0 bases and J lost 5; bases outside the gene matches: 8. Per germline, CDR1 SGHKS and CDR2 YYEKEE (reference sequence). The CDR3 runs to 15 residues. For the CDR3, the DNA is TGTGCCAGCAGCTTGGAGACAGGGTCATGGAACGAGCAGTACGTC. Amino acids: CASSLETGSWNEQYV.

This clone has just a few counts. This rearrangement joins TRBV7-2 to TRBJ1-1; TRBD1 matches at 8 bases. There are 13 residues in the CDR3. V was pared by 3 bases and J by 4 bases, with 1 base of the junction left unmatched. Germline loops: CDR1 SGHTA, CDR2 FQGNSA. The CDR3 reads CASSFTGGTEAFF. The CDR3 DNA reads TGTGCCAGCAGCTTCACAGGGGGCACTGAAGCTTTCTTT.

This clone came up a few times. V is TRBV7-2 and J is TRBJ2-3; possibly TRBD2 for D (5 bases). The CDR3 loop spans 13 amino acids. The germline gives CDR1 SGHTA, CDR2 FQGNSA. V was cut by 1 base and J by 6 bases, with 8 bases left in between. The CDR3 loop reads CASSLEREDTQYF. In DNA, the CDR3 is TGTGCCAGCAGCTTAGAAAGGGAGGATACGCAGTATTTT.

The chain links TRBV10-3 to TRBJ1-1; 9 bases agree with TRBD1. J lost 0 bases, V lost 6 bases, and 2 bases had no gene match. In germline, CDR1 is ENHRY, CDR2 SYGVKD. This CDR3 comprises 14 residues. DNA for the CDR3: TGTGCCATCAGGGGACAGGGTATGAACACTGAAGCTTTCTTT. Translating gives CAIRGQGMNTEAFF.

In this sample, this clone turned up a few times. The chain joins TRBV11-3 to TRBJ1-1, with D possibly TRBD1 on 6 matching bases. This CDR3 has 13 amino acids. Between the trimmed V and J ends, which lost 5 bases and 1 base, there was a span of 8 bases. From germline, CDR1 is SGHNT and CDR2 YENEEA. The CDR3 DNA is TGTGCCAGCAGCCGACAGGCGAACACTGAAGCTTTCTTT. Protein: CASSRQANTEAFF.

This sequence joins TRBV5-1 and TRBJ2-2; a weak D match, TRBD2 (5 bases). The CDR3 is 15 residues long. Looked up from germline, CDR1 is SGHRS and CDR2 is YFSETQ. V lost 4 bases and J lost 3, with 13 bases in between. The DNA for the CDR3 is TGCGCCAGCAGCCTACTAGGATCCTACACCGGGGAGCTGTTTTTT. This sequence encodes CASSLLGSYTGELFF. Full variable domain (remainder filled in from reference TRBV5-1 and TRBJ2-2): KAGVTQTPRYLIKTRGQQVTLSCSPISGHRSVSWYQQTPGQGLQFLFEYFSETQRNKGNFPGRFSGRQFSNSRSEMNVSTLELGDSALYLCASSLLGSYTGELFFGEGSRLTVL.

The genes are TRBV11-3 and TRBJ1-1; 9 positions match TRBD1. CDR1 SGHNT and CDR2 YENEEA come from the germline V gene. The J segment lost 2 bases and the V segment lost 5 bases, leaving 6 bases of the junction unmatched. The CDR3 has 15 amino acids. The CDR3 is CASSPRTGANTEAFF. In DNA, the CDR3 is TGTGCCAGCAGCCCGAGGACAGGGGCCAACACTGAAGCTTTCTTT.